This is a list of T cell receptor beta chains from one sample in a study of cytomegalovirus exposure and HLA in healthy donors. Here immunoSEQ multiplex PCR was the method, and the copy in TCRdb shows in-frame clones only, minus some. The sample has 200,000 to 250,000 clones; over 65% are singletons. Sequenced sample: PBMCs. These receptors originate from a man between 35 and 55 years old in good health and CMV-seronegative. CDR3s include the opening cysteine and the closing phenylalanine or tryptophan. The D gene is left open where the match is weak. Only part of the rows carry a size: once, few, many, or a class if the clone is expanded.

D: TRBD1
V: TRBV27
size: .
J: TRBJ2-7
DNA: TGTGCCAGCAGGCCGGAGGGACAGGGCTCCTACGAGCAGTACTTC
CDR3: CASRPEGQGSYEQYF

D: .
V: TRBV7-9
size: .
J: TRBJ1-1
DNA: TGTGCCAGCAGCTATCTGAGGGGGGGCGGCACTGAAGCTTTCTTT
CDR3: CASSYLRGGGTEAFF

D: TRBD2
V: TRBV27
size: .
J: TRBJ2-3
DNA: TGTGCCAGCAGTTTTCGATCTGCGGGAGGCACAGATACGCAGTATTTT
CDR3: CASSFRSAGGTDTQYF

D: .
V: TRBV5-5
size: once
J: TRBJ1-5
DNA: TGTGCCAGCAGCCCCGTTGGGGACAAGCCCCAGCATTTT
CDR3: CASSPVGDKPQHF

D: .
V: TRBV9
size: .
J: TRBJ2-7
DNA: TGTGCCAGCGGGCAGAGCTCCTACGAGCAGTACTTC
CDR3: CASGQSSYEQYF

D: TRBD2
V: TRBV6-4
size: .
J: TRBJ2-3
DNA: TGTGCCAGCAGCCCTATAGCGGGCCTCACAGATACGCAGTATTTT
CDR3: CASSPIAGLTDTQYF

D: TRBD1
V: TRBV5-1
size: .
J: TRBJ2-7
DNA: TGCGCCAGCAGCACCACCGGGACAGGGAGGGACGAGCAGTACTTC
CDR3: CASSTTGTGRDEQYF

D: .
V: TRBV5-1
size: .
J: TRBJ1-3
DNA: TGCGCCAGCGCGGTAAGCTCTGGAAACACCATATATTTT
CDR3: CASAVSSGNTIYF

D: .
V: TRBV7-2
size: .
J: TRBJ1-5
DNA: TGTGCCAGCAGCTTAGCATCAGGGAACAATCAGCCCCAGCATTTT
CDR3: CASSLASGNNQPQHF

D: .
V: TRBV7-8
size: .
J: TRBJ1-2
DNA: TGTGCCAGCTGGGGGGGCTATGGCTACACCTTC
CDR3: CASWGGYGYTF

D: TRBD1
V: TRBV6-1
size: .
J: TRBJ1-5
DNA: TGTGCCAGCAGTGAAGCGGTCGGGACAGGCGGGAGGGGCAATCAGCCCCAGCATTTT
CDR3: CASSEAVGTGGRGNQPQHF

D: TRBD1
V: TRBV4-2
size: .
J: TRBJ2-7
DNA: TGTGCCAGCAGCCGACTCCCGGGACAGGGATCGTGGGAGCAGTACTTC
CDR3: CASSRLPGQGSWEQYF

D: TRBD1
V: TRBV5-1
size: once
J: TRBJ2-2
DNA: TGCGCCAGCATGATGTATGCACAGGGGTCCACCGGGGAGCTGTTTTTT
CDR3: CASMMYAQGSTGELFF

D: TRBD2
V: TRBV5-4
size: .
J: TRBJ2-3
DNA: TGTGCCAGCAGCCGCCGACTAGCGGGTTTCACAGATACGCAGTATTTT
CDR3: CASSRRLAGFTDTQYF

D: .
V: TRBV30
size: .
J: TRBJ1-2
DNA: TGTGCCTGGGCAGGGGACGTGAACTATGGCTACACCTTC
CDR3: CAWAGDVNYGYTF

D: .
V: TRBV6-6
size: .
J: TRBJ2-5
DNA: TGTGCCAGCAGCCCCGAGAGGGAGACCCAGTACTTC
CDR3: CASSPERETQYF

D: .
V: TRBV6-5
size: .
J: TRBJ2-5
DNA: TGTGCCAGCAGTTCTGACGGATACAGGGTCGTAAAGACCCAGTACTTC
CDR3: CASSSDGYRVVKTQYF

D: .
V: TRBV10-3
size: .
J: TRBJ2-1
DNA: TGTGCCATCAGTGAGTCGATGGCGGGTAGCTACAATGAGCAGTTCTTC
CDR3: CAISESMAGSYNEQFF

D: TRBD2
V: TRBV27
size: .
J: TRBJ2-7
DNA: TGTGCCAGTGCTAGCGGGGGTGTTGACTACGAGCAGTACTTC
CDR3: CASASGGVDYEQYF

D: .
V: TRBV6-5
size: .
J: TRBJ2-4
DNA: TGTGCCAGCAGGGACAGTATAGGCATTCAGTACTTC
CDR3: CASRDSIGIQYF

D: .
V: TRBV5-4
size: .
J: TRBJ2-2
DNA: TGTGCCAGCAGCCCCCCCGCCGGGGAGCTGTTTTTT
CDR3: CASSPPAGELFF

D: .
V: TRBV5-1
size: .
J: TRBJ1-2
DNA: TGCGCCAGCAGCTTGGCCATAGCCTATGGCTACACCTTC
CDR3: CASSLAIAYGYTF

D: TRBD1
V: TRBV27
size: .
J: TRBJ2-7
DNA: TGTGCCAGTTCCCCAACACAGGGGATGTCCTACGAGCAGTACTTC
CDR3: CASSPTQGMSYEQYF

D: .
V: TRBV28
size: .
J: TRBJ1-1
DNA: TGTGCCAGCAGTGCTCAACGCCCCGGGTTGAACACTGAAGCTTTCTTT
CDR3: CASSAQRPGLNTEAFF

D: .
V: TRBV5-1
size: .
J: TRBJ2-5
DNA: TGCGCCAGCAGTAATAGAGCCTACCAAGAGACCCAGTACTTC
CDR3: CASSNRAYQETQYF

D: TRBD2
V: TRBV4-1
size: .
J: TRBJ2-1
DNA: TGCGCCAGCAGCCAAGCTACGGGACTAGCGGCTTTCAATGAGCAGTTCTTC
CDR3: CASSQATGLAAFNEQFF

D: .
V: TRBV7-9
size: .
J: TRBJ2-3
DNA: TGTGCCAGCAGCTTAGGGCGGGGAACAGATACGCAGTATTTT
CDR3: CASSLGRGTDTQYF

D: .
V: TRBV28
size: .
J: TRBJ2-7
DNA: TGTGCCAGCAGTTTTCAGACGGAGGAGCAGTACTTC
CDR3: CASSFQTEEQYF

D: .
V: TRBV27
size: .
J: TRBJ2-3
DNA: TGTGCCAGCAGTTTCGAGGCCGGCGGCACAGATACGCAGTATTTT
CDR3: CASSFEAGGTDTQYF

D: TRBD1
V: TRBV13
size: .
J: TRBJ2-1
DNA: TGTGCCAGCAGCGCCCCCGGGACAGGGAAGTTCTTC
CDR3: CASSAPGTGKFF

D: .
V: TRBV28
size: .
J: TRBJ2-1
DNA: TGTGCCAGCAGTCTCGGACTACTACTTTCCTACAATGAGCAGTTCTTC
CDR3: CASSLGLLLSYNEQFF

D: TRBD2
V: TRBV5-1
size: .
J: TRBJ2-7
DNA: TGCGCCAGCAGCCCACGGGAGGGACTAGTAAGCTACGAGCAGTACTTC
CDR3: CASSPREGLVSYEQYF

D: TRBD2
V: TRBV2
size: few
J: TRBJ2-1
DNA: TGTGCCAGCATTCGACTAGCGGCGCTATATGAGCAGTTCTTC
CDR3: CASIRLAALYEQFF

D: .
V: TRBV7-7
size: .
J: TRBJ2-2
DNA: TGTGCCAGCAGCTTAGCCACCCCGGGGTCCGGGGAGCTGTTTTTT
CDR3: CASSLATPGSGELFF

D: .
V: TRBV9
size: .
J: TRBJ1-5
DNA: TGTGCCAGCAGCGCCGACTCGACCATAACTCAGCCCCAGCATTTT
CDR3: CASSADSTITQPQHF

D: .
V: TRBV6-5
size: .
J: TRBJ1-2
DNA: TGTGCCAGCAGTTACAGGAGACGCTATGGCTACACCTTC
CDR3: CASSYRRRYGYTF

D: .
V: TRBV9
size: .
J: TRBJ1-1
DNA: TGTGCCAGCAGTCTCCTAATTAACACTGAAGCTTTCTTT
CDR3: CASSLLINTEAFF

D: .
V: TRBV21-1
size: few
J: TRBJ1-5
DNA: TGTGCCAGCAGCAAATTGAGGAATCAGCCCCAGCATTTT
CDR3: CASSKLRNQPQHF

D: .
V: TRBV4-3
size: .
J: TRBJ1-6
DNA: TGCGCCAGCAGCCAAGACGGGGGGAATTCACCCCTCCACTTT
CDR3: CASSQDGGNSPLHF

D: TRBD1
V: TRBV7-2
size: .
J: TRBJ1-2
DNA: TGTGCCAGCAGCTTGATCCGACAGGGCACTAACTATGGCTACACCTTC
CDR3: CASSLIRQGTNYGYTF

D: .
V: TRBV7-9
size: .
J: TRBJ1-1
DNA: TGTGCCAGCAGCTTCGTCGACACTGAAGCTTTCTTT
CDR3: CASSFVDTEAFF

D: .
V: TRBV27
size: .
J: TRBJ2-6
DNA: TGTGCCAGCAGTTCACACGGGGCTGGGGCCAACGTCCTGACTTTC
CDR3: CASSSHGAGANVLTF

D: TRBD2
V: TRBV5-4
size: .
J: TRBJ2-1
DNA: TGTGCCAGCAGCCTCTTAGCGGGGGGGCCCCATGAGCAGTTCTTC
CDR3: CASSLLAGGPHEQFF

D: .
V: TRBV5-6
size: once
J: TRBJ2-7
DNA: TGTGCCAGCAGCTCTAGCTACGAGCAGTACTTC
CDR3: CASSSSYEQYF

D: .
V: TRBV9
size: .
J: TRBJ1-1
DNA: TGTGCCAGCAGCTACTCAGGGGCGCCCACTGAAGCTTTCTTT
CDR3: CASSYSGAPTEAFF

D: TRBD2
V: TRBV30
size: .
J: TRBJ2-1
DNA: TGTGCCTCGAGCGGGAGTGGGGACAATGAGCAGTTCTTC
CDR3: CASSGSGDNEQFF

D: .
V: TRBV28
size: .
J: TRBJ1-1
DNA: TGTGCCAGCAGGGGCGCAGGGAACACTGAAGCTTTCTTT
CDR3: CASRGAGNTEAFF

D: TRBD1
V: TRBV4-2
size: few
J: TRBJ1-1
DNA: TGTGCCAGCAGCCACCGCACCCCGGGACAGCCTGAAGCTTTCTTT
CDR3: CASSHRTPGQPEAFF

D: .
V: TRBV28
size: .
J: TRBJ2-7
DNA: TGTGCCAGCAGCGATTGGGCCCCCTACGAGCAGTACTTC
CDR3: CASSDWAPYEQYF